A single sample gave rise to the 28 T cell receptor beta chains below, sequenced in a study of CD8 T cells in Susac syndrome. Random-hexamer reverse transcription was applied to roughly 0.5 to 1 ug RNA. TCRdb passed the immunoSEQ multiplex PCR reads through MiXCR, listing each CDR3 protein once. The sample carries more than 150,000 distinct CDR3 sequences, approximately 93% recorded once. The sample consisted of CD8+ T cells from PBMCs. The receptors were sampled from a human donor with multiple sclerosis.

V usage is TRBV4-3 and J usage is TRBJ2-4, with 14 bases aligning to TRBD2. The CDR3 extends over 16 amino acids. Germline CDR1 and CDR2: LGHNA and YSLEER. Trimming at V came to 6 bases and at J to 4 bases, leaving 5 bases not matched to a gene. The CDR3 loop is CASSWGTSGGKNIQYF. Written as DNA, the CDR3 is TGCGCCAGCAGTTGGGGGACTAGCGGGGGTAAAAACATTCAGTACTTC.

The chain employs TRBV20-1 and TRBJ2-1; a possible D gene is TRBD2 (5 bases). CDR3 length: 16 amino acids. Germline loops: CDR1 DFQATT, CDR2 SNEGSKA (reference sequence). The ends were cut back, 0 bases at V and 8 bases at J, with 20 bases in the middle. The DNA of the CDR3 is TGCAGTGCTAGAGATCCTTTTCTACTGAGCGGCGATGAGCAGTTCTTC. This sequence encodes CSARDPFLLSGDEQFF.

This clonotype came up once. This CDR3 reads CASSLAGPGADEQYF. The CDR3 DNA follows: TGTGCCAGCAGCTTAGCGGGCCCCGGGGCGGACGAGCAGTACTTC. V and J are TRBV7-9 and TRBJ2-7, with D perhaps TRBD1 or TRBD2 (5 bases each). Germline CDR1 SEHNR, CDR2 FQNEAQ (reference sequence). V lost 0 bases to trimming and J lost 5 bases, with 14 bases between them. The CDR3 has 15 residues.

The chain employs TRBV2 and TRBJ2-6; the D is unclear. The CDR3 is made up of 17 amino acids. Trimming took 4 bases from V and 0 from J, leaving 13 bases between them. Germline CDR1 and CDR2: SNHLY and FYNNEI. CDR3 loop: CASSGTIYPSGANVLTF. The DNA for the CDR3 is TGTGCCAGCAGTGGTACAATTTACCCCTCTGGGGCCAACGTCCTGACTTTC.

In DNA, the CDR3 is TGCAGCGGTGTGGTAGCGGGGGGGCCAGATACGCAGTATTTT. This translates into CSGVVAGGPDTQYF. The chain couples TRBV29-1 to TRBJ2-3, with 11 bases that match TRBD2. The V gene's germline CDR1 is SQVTM and CDR2 ANQGSEA. The CDR3 totals 14 residues. V dropped 7 bases and J dropped 4; count of bases not matched to a gene: 7.

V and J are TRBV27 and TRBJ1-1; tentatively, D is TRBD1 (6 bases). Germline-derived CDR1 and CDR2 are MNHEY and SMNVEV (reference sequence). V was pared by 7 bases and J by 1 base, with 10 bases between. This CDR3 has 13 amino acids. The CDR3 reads CASTGQRNTEAFF. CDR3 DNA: TGTGCCAGCACCGGACAGCGGAACACTGAAGCTTTCTTT.

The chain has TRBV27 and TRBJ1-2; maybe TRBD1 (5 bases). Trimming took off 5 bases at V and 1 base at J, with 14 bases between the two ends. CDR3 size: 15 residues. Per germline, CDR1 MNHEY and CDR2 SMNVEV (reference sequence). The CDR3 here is CASSPAGGDNYGYTF. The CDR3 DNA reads TGTGCCAGCAGTCCCGCTGGAGGGGATAACTATGGCTACACCTTC.

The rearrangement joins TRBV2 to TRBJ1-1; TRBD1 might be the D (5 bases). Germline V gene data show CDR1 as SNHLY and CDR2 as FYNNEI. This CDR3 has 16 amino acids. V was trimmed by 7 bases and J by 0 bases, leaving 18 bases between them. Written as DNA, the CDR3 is TGTGCCAGCAATCCCCCCGAGGGGTCGATGAACACTGAAGCTTTCTTT. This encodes CASNPPEGSMNTEAFF.

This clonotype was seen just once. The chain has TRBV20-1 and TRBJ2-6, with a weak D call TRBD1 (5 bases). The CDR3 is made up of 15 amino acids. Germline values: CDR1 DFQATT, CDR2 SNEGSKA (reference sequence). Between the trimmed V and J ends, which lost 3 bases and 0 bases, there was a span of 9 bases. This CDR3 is CSASGAASGANVLTF. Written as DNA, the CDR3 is TGCAGTGCTAGTGGGGCGGCCTCTGGGGCCAACGTCCTGACTTTC.

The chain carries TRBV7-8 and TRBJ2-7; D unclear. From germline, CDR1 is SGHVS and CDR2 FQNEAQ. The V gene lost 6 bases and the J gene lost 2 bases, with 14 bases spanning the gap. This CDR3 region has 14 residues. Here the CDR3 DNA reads TGTGCCAGCAGACCGCTAGAGGAGACCTACGAGCAGTACTTC. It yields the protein CASRPLEETYEQYF.

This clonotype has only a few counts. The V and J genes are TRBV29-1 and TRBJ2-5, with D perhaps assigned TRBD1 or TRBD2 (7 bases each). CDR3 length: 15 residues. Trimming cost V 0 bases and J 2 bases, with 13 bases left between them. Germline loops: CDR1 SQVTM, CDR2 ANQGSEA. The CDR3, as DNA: TGCAGCGTTGAAGAAGTCAGGGGGGGACAAGAGACCCAGTACTTC. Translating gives CSVEEVRGGQETQYF.

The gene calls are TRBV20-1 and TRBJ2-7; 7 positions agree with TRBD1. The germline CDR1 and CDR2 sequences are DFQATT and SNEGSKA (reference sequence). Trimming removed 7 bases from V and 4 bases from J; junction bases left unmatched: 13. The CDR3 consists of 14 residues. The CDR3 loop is CSGPSPTGTYEQYF. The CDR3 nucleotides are TGCAGTGGACCTAGCCCGACAGGGACGTACGAGCAGTACTTC.

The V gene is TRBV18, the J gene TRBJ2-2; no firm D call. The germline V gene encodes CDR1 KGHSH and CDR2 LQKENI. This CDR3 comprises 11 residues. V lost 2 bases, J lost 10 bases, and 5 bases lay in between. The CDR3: CASSPKKELFF. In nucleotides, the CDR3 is TGTGCCAGCTCACCAAAGAAGGAGCTGTTTTTT.

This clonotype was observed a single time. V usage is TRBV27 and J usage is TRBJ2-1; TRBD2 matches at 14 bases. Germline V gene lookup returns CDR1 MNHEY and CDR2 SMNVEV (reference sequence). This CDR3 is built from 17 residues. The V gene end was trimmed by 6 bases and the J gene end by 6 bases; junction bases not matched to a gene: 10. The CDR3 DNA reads TGTGCCAGCAGCATACCGGGACTAGCGGGGGAAGGCAATGAGCAGTTCTTC. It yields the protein CASSIPGLAGEGNEQFF.

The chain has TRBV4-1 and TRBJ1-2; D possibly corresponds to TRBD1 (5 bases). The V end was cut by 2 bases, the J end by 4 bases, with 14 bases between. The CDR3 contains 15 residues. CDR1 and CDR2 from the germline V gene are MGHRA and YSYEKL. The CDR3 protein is CASSQPTGAFYGYTF. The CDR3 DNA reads TGCGCCAGCAGCCAACCAACCGGGGCTTTCTATGGCTACACCTTC.

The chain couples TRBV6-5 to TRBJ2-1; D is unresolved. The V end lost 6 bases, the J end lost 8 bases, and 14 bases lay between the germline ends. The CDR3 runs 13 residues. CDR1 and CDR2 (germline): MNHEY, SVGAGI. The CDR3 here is CASRPGIADEQFF. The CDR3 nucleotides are TGTGCCAGCAGACCAGGAATAGCCGATGAGCAGTTCTTC.

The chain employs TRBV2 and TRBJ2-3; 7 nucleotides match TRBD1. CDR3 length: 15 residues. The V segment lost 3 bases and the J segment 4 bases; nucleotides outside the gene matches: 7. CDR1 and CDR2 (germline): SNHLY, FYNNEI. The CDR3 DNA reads TGTGCCAGCAGTGATTACAGGGGTAGAGCAGATACGCAGTATTTT. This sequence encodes CASSDYRGRADTQYF.

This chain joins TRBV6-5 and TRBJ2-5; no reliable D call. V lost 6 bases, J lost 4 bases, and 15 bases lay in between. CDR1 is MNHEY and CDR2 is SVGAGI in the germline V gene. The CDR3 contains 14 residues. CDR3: CASSPQKAAETQYF. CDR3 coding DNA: TGTGCCAGCAGCCCCCAAAAGGCGGCAGAGACCCAGTACTTC.

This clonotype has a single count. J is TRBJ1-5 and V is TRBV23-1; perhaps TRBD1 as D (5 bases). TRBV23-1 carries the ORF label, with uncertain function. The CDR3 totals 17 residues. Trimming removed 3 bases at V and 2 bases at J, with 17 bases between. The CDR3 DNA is TGCGCCAGCAGTCAGCCGCAGGGCGTTAAGGGCAATCAGCCCCAGCATTTT. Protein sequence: CASSQPQGVKGNQPQHF.

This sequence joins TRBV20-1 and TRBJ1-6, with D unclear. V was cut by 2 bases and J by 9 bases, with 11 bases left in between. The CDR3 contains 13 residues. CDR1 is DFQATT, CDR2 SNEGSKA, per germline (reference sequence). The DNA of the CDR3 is TGCAGTGCTAGATCGCTCTGGGGTTCACCCCTCCACTTT. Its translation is CSARSLWGSPLHF.

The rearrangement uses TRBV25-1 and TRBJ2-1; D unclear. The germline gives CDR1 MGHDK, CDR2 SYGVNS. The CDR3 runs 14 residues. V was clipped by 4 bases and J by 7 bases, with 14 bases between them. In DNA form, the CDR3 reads TGTGCCAGCAGTGTTGTGGCGGTGGGGAATGAGCAGTTCTTC. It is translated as CASSVVAVGNEQFF.

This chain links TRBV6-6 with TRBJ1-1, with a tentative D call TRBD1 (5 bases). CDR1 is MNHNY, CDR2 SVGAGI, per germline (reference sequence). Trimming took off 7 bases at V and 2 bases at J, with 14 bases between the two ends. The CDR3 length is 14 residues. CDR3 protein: CASTLGTVNTEAFF. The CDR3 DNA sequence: TGTGCCAGCACCCTAGGGACCGTAAACACTGAAGCTTTCTTT.

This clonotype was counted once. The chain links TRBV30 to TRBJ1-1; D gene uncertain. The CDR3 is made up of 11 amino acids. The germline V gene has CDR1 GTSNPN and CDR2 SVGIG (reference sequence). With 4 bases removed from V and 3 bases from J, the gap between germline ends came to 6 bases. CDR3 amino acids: CAWKYYTEAFF. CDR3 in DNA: TGTGCCTGGAAATACTACACTGAAGCTTTCTTT.

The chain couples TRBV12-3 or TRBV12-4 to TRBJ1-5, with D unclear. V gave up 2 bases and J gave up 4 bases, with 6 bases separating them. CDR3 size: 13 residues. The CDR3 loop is CASSLRANQPQHF. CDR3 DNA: TGTGCCAGCAGTTTAAGGGCGAATCAGCCCCAGCATTTT.

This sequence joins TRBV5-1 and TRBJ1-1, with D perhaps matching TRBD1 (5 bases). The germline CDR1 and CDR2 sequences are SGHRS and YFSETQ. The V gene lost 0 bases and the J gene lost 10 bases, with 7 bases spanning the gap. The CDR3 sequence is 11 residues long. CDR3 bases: TGCGCCAGCAGCTTGGGTGGGGGAGCTTTCTTT. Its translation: CASSLGGGAFF.

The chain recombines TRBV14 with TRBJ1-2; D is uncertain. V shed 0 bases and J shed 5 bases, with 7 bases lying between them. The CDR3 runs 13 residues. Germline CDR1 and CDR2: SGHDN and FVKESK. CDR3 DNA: TGTGCCAGCAGCCAAGATAGGTTGTATGGCTACACCTTC. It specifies CASSQDRLYGYTF.

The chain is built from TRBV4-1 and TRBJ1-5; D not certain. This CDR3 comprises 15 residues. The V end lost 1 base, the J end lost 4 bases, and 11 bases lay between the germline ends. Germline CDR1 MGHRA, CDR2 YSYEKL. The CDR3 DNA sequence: TGCGCCAGCAGCCAAGTCAAAGCTGGGAATCAGCCCCAGCATTTT. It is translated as CASSQVKAGNQPQHF.

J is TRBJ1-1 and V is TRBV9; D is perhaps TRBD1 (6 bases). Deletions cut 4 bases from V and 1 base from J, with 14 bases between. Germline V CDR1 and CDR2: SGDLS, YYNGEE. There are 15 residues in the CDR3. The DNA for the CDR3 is TGTGCCAGCAGCCCTCCGGGACAAACGAACACTGAAGCTTTCTTT. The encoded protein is CASSPPGQTNTEAFF.